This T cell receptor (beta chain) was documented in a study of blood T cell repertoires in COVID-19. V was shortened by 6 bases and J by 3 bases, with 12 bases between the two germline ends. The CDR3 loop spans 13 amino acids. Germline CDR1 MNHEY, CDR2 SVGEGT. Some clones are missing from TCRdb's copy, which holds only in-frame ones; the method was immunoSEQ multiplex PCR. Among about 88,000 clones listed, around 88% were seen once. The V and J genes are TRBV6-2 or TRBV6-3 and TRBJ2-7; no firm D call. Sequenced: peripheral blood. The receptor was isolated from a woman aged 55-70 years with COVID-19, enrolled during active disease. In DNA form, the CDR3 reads TGTGCCAGCAGCCCACAGAACCTCTACGAGCAGTACTTC. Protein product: CASSPQNLYEQYF.